One sample yielded the 13 T cell receptor beta chains listed below, sequenced in a study of early T cells in non-severe SARS-CoV-2 infection (dated by TCRdb to the early 2020s). The protocol used for the library was 5' RACE. TCRdb shows the sequencer as NextSeq 500. TCRdb cleaned the public reads at Q25 with fastp, built clones with MiXCR and kept in-frame beta chains. Under each unique CDR3 protein, matching rows form one entry showing the most common genes and DNA. This sample gives under 95,000 distinct CDR3 sequences in total; more than 13% of them show up just once. Around 5.8% of the sample is taken by the ten largest. The sample comprised whole blood. The receptors were sampled from an adult who was a healthcare worker with PCR-confirmed SARS-CoV-2 infection or an uninfected control (not recorded which).

There are many counts of this clonotype. The chain uses TRBV18 and TRBJ2-2, with D tentatively TRBD2 (5 bases). V gave up 3 bases and J gave up 4 bases, with 15 bases separating them. Germline V gives CDR1 KGHSH, CDR2 LQKENI. The CDR3 consists of 16 residues. In nucleotides, the CDR3 is TGTGCCAGCTCACCCCCGCGGGCCGGATTCACCGGGGAGCTGTTTTTT. Translation: CASSPPRAGFTGELFF. Combining the CDR3 with reference TRBV18 and TRBJ2-2 gives the whole variable domain NAGVMQNPRHLVRRRGQEARLRCSPMKGHSHVYWYRQLPEEGLKFMVYLQKENIIDESGMPKERFSAEFPKEGPSILRIQQVVRGDSAAYFCASSPPRAGFTGELFFGEGSRLTVL.

This clonotype was observed a few times. The chain employs TRBV11-2 and TRBJ2-3; maybe TRBD1 (6 bases). Germline V gene sequence: CDR1 SGHAT, CDR2 FQNNGV. The CDR3 length is 15 residues. V lost 5 bases and J lost 2, with 14 bases in between. The CDR3, as DNA: TGTGCCAGCAGCCAGGGGTCGGGAAACACAGATACGCAGTATTTT. Translated: CASSQGSGNTDTQYF. The entire variable domain, with the rest obtained from reference TRBV11-2 and TRBJ2-3, is as follows: EAGVAQSPRYKIIEKRQSVAFWCNPISGHATLYWYQQILGQGPKLLIQFQNNGVVDDSQLPKDRFSAERLKGVDSTLKIQPAKLEDSAVYLCASSQGSGNTDTQYFGPGTRLTVL.

The J gene is TRBJ2-5, the V gene TRBV5-1; TRBD2 might be the D (6 bases). V lost 4 bases to trimming and J lost 5 bases, with 9 bases between them. CDR3 length: 12 amino acids. CDR1 and CDR2 (germline): SGHRS, YFSETQ. The CDR3 coding sequence is TGCGCCAGCAGCCGACTAGATGAGACCCAGTACTTC. Translated: CASSRLDETQYF.

The chain couples TRBV12-3 or TRBV12-4 to TRBJ1-4; D not certain. The ends were cut back, 1 base at V and 2 bases at J, with 5 bases in the middle. CDR3 size: 14 residues. CDR3 nucleotide sequence: TGTGCCAGCAGTTTAGGCCGGACTAATGAAAAACTGTTTTTT. It yields the protein CASSLGRTNEKLFF.

This clonotype has only a few counts. V is TRBV11-2 and J is TRBJ2-3; perhaps TRBD2 as D (5 bases). Germline V gene lookup returns CDR1 SGHAT and CDR2 FQNNGV. The CDR3 is 14 amino acids. V was cut by 3 bases and J by 6 bases, with 13 bases left in between. The CDR3 bases are TGTGCCAGCAGCTTCTTTGAGGGCCCGGATACGCAGTATTTT. Protein: CASSFFEGPDTQYF.

The chain uses TRBV20-1 and TRBJ2-1; D is undetermined. V lost 6 bases to trimming and J lost 3 bases, with 9 bases between them. Per germline, CDR1 DFQATT and CDR2 SNEGSKA (reference sequence). The CDR3 covers 12 residues. The CDR3 nucleotides read TGCAGTGCGCGTTTAGACTACAATGAGCAGTTCTTC. Residues: CSARLDYNEQFF.

The chain is built from TRBV2 and TRBJ1-2; TRBD1 matches 7 bases. The CDR3 is made up of 17 amino acids. Germline loops: CDR1 SNHLY, CDR2 FYNNEI. The J segment lost 1 base and the V segment lost 2 bases, leaving 10 bases of the junction unmatched. The CDR3 DNA reads as TGTGCCAGCAGTGAAAATGAGGGACAGTCTATTAACTATGGCTACACCTTC. Encoded protein: CASSENEGQSINYGYTF.

There are a few counts of this clonotype. This chain joins TRBV20-1 and TRBJ2-7, with 11 bases matching TRBD2. Germline assignment: CDR1 DFQATT and CDR2 SNEGSKA (reference sequence). J lost 0 bases, V lost 5 bases, and 15 bases had no gene match. This CDR3 has 18 residues. The CDR3 protein is CSARTSGSSPLNSYEQYF. The CDR3 DNA sequence: TGCAGTGCTCGGACTAGCGGGTCTTCCCCCCTAAACTCCTACGAGCAGTACTTC.

This chain joins TRBV19 and TRBJ2-3; D unclear. Trimming left V 4 bases short and J 9 bases short, with 11 bases between. Germline V gene lookup returns CDR1 LNHDA and CDR2 SQIVND (reference sequence). The CDR3 is 12 amino acids. The CDR3 here is CASSSLLWTQYF. CDR3 nucleotide sequence: TGTGCCAGTAGTAGCCTTCTTTGGACGCAGTATTTT.

V usage is TRBV14 and J usage is TRBJ2-7, with 7 bases matching TRBD1. This CDR3 region has 14 residues. J lost 7 bases, V lost 3 bases, and 9 bases had no gene match. The germline V gene encodes CDR1 SGHDN and CDR2 FVKESK. CDR3 in amino acids: CASSHSGGTLEQYF. CDR3 bases: TGTGCCAGCAGCCATTCAGGGGGTACTTTGGAGCAGTACTTC.

The chain carries TRBV20-1 and TRBJ1-4; TRBD1 matches at 7 bases. V gave up 3 bases and J gave up 0 bases; unmatched junction bases: 10. Germline lookup yields CDR1 DFQATT and CDR2 SNEGSKA (reference sequence). The CDR3 has 17 amino acids. CDR3 residues: CSARRGPGPATNEKLFF. The CDR3 nucleotides read TGCAGTGCTAGGAGGGGGCCAGGCCCTGCAACTAATGAAAAACTGTTTTTT.

This clonotype was picked up a small number of times. The genes are TRBV3-1 and TRBJ2-5; 14 bases line up with TRBD2. Germline values: CDR1 LGHDT, CDR2 YNNKEL (reference sequence). The CDR3 spans 17 residues. V was pared by 1 base and J by 2 bases, with 3 bases of the junction left unmatched. The CDR3 sequence: CASSQAGTSGRQETQYF. CDR3 DNA: TGTGCCAGCAGCCAAGCTGGGACTAGCGGGAGACAAGAGACCCAGTACTTC.

This clonotype has a count of ten or more. The CDR3 nucleotides read TGTGCCAGCAGCCATAATAGTGTCCATGAGCAGTTCTTC. This codes for CASSHNSVHEQFF. J is TRBJ2-1 and V is TRBV6-5; D uncertain. Between the trimmed V and J ends, which lost 6 bases and 8 bases, there was a span of 14 bases. CDR3 length: 13 amino acids. The germline gives CDR1 MNHEY, CDR2 SVGAGI.